This T cell receptor (beta chain) was recorded in a study of T cell responses to AZD1222 COVID-19 vaccine. General study findings and limits: There were vaccine-associated CD4 TCRs across spike, dominant at 160-218 and 743-854.

Repertoires were generated with immunoSEQ multiplex PCR, while TCRdb's copy carries only in-frame clones and drops some. The sample has 150,000 to 200,000 clones, about 91% seen once. Combined were second doses at about 4 or about 12 weeks. This clone has a handful of counts. The antigen is undetermined. CDR3 length equals 11 residues. Per the germline V gene, CDR1 is LGHDT and CDR2 is YNNKEL (reference sequence). Trimming stripped 4 bases from V and 3 bases from J, with 3 bases between. The sample consisted of peripheral blood, taken 28 days after the second AZD1222 dose. This TCR came from an adult who received the AZD1222 COVID-19 vaccine. The rearrangement joins TRBV3-1 (or the pseudogene TRBV3-2) to TRBJ2-5; D gene ambiguous. The DNA of the CDR3 is TGTGCCAGCAGCCTAAAAGAGACCCAGTACTTC. The encoded protein is CASSLKETQYF.